These 19 T cell receptor beta chains were all obtained from the same sample, sequenced in a study of somatic reversion in DOCK8 deficiency. TRB libraries came from one-step amplicon PCR on approximately 98 ng genomic DNA with EuroClonality-NGS primers. TCRdb independently ran MiXCR on the multiplex PCR reads; one entry per CDR3 protein. The sample lists approximately 2,500 distinct CDR3 sequences, over 25% occurring once. Sequencing was done on a sample of peripheral blood. These receptors all come from a human donor in good health.

This clonotype is classed as medium-sized. V usage is TRBV4-1 and J usage is TRBJ1-5; 7 bases map to TRBD1. The junction had 11 bases not matched to a gene; V was cut back by 0 bases and J by 0 bases. CDR3 length: 19 amino acids. Germline CDR1 MGHRA, CDR2 YSYEKL. This chain's CDR3 is CASSQDWDGTAYSNQPQHF. DNA for the CDR3: TGCGCCAGCAGCCAAGATTGGGACGGGACAGCCTATAGCAATCAGCCCCAGCATTTT.

This clonotype has only a few counts. The chain employs TRBV4-1 and TRBJ2-7; 9 bases fit TRBD1. V was pared by 1 base and J by 4 bases, with 11 bases of the junction left unmatched. This CDR3 spans 17 amino acids. Germline assignment: CDR1 MGHRA and CDR2 YSYEKL. The CDR3 region has the DNA TGCGCCAGCAGCCAAGCGAGCACCGGGACAGGGTGGTACGAGCAGTACTTC. Protein sequence: CASSQASTGTGWYEQYF.

This clonotype is classed as medium-sized. This chain connects TRBV19 to TRBJ2-7, with 8 bases that match TRBD1. The CDR3 contains 15 residues. Germline V gene data show CDR1 as LNHDA and CDR2 as SQIVND (reference sequence). The V segment lost 4 bases and the J segment 1 base; nucleotides outside the gene matches: 6. CDR3 DNA: TGTGCCAGTAGTACAGGACAGGGAGGATCCTACGAGCAGTACTTC. It is translated as CASSTGQGGSYEQYF.

This clonotype is judged medium-sized. V gene TRBV28 combines with J gene TRBJ1-4; no clear D gene. V lost 2 bases to trimming and J lost 5 bases, with 6 bases between them. From germline, CDR1 is MDHEN and CDR2 SYDVKM. The CDR3 contains 13 residues. The CDR3 sequence is CASSLSGNEKLFF. Written as DNA, the CDR3 is TGTGCCAGCAGTTTAAGCGGGAATGAAAAACTGTTTTTT.

The chain carries TRBV5-1 and TRBJ2-1, with 8 positions matching TRBD2. This CDR3 has 14 residues. After removal of 4 bases from V and 8 bases from J, the junction contained 8 bases not matched to a gene. The germline V gene has CDR1 SGHRS and CDR2 YFSETQ. CDR3 amino acids: CASSVRTSTDEQFF. The CDR3, as DNA: TGCGCCAGCAGCGTAAGGACTAGCACGGATGAGCAGTTCTTC.

V usage is TRBV12-3 or TRBV12-4 and J usage is TRBJ1-2; possible D gene TRBD1, 6 bases. The CDR3 spans 15 residues. V lost 4 bases and J lost 3, with 15 bases in between. Written as DNA, the CDR3 is TGTGCCAGCAGTTCGATAACAGGGTTTGACTATGGCTACACCTTC. Amino acids: CASSSITGFDYGYTF.

By share, this clonotype ranks as medium-sized. The chain is built from TRBV12-3 or TRBV12-4 and TRBJ1-5; D remains ambiguous. Trimming left V 6 bases short and J 0 bases short, with 9 bases between. The CDR3 totals 14 residues. For the CDR3, the DNA is TGTGCCAGCAGGCCTTCGGGTAGCAATCAGCCCCAGCATTTT. Its translation: CASRPSGSNQPQHF.

This clonotype is deemed medium-sized. This chain connects TRBV7-2 to TRBJ1-1, with unresolved D. With 1 base removed from V and 4 bases from J, the gap between germline ends came to 7 bases. Germline CDR1 is SGHTA and CDR2 is FQGNSA. The CDR3 is made up of 13 amino acids. This CDR3 is CASSLVGATEAFF. CDR3 bases: TGTGCCAGCAGCTTAGTGGGCGCCACTGAAGCTTTCTTT.

This clonotype is deemed medium-sized. The DNA for the CDR3 is TGTGCCAGCAGCTTAGTTGGTCTAGCGGAGAATGAGCAGTTCTTC. This sequence encodes CASSLVGLAENEQFF. The gene calls are TRBV7-9 and TRBJ2-1; TRBD2 agrees at 7 bases. From germline, CDR1 is SEHNR and CDR2 FQNEAQ (reference sequence). This CDR3 region has 15 residues. V shed 1 base and J 7 bases; nucleotides not matched to a gene: 7.

This clonotype occurred a few times. This rearrangement joins TRBV5-4 to TRBJ2-7, with TRBD2 as a possible D gene (6 bases). The length of the CDR3 is 14 residues. Trimming left V 0 bases short and J 2 bases short, with 9 bases between. Germline-derived CDR1 and CDR2 are SGHNT and YYREEE (reference sequence). This CDR3 reads CASSLAGTPYEQYF. The CDR3 region has the DNA TGTGCCAGCAGCTTGGCCGGGACTCCCTACGAGCAGTACTTC. The full variable domain, completed using reference TRBV5-4 and TRBJ2-7, is ETGVTQSPTHLIKTRGQQVTLRCSSQSGHNTVSWYQQALGQGPQFIFQYYREEENGRGNFPPRFSGLQFPNYSSELNVNALELDDSALYLCASSLAGTPYEQYFGPGTRLTVT.

The gene calls are TRBV9 and TRBJ1-3; 8 nucleotides agree with TRBD1. Germline loops: CDR1 SGDLS, CDR2 YYNGEE. Trimming cost V 0 bases and J 2 bases; bases outside gene matches: 10. The CDR3 totals 18 residues. For the CDR3, the DNA is TGTGCCAGCAGCGTAGAACCGACAGGGGCCCAGGCTGGAAACACCATATATTTT. Protein: CASSVEPTGAQAGNTIYF.

This chain uses TRBV20-1 with TRBJ2-7; maybe TRBD2 (5 bases). Germline V gene lookup returns CDR1 DFQATT and CDR2 SNEGSKA (reference sequence). This CDR3 comprises 15 residues. V lost 5 bases and J 5 bases, leaving 22 bases between the germline ends. For the CDR3, the DNA is TGCAGTGCTGAAGAACCGGGCCGAGGGCCCCACGAGCAGTACTTC. Translation gives CSAEEPGRGPHEQYF.

As DNA, the CDR3 is TGTGCCAGCTCAGAACAGGGCTGGGGCAATCAGCCCCAGCATTTT. It codes for CASSEQGWGNQPQHF. V gene TRBV18 combines with J gene TRBJ1-5; the D gene is possibly TRBD1 (6 bases). Germline V gene lookup returns CDR1 KGHSH and CDR2 LQKENI. The V end was cut by 5 bases, the J end by 2 bases, with 13 bases between. The CDR3 has 15 residues.

The CDR3 sequence: CASSPDPAGIYNEQFF. The CDR3 DNA sequence: TGCGCCAGCAGCCCGGACCCGGCCGGGATCTACAATGAGCAGTTCTTC. The V and J genes are TRBV5-1 and TRBJ2-1, with D perhaps matching TRBD2 (5 bases). Germline V gives CDR1 SGHRS, CDR2 YFSETQ. CDR3 length equals 16 residues. With 4 bases removed from V and 3 bases from J, the gap between germline ends came to 17 bases.

In DNA form, the CDR3 reads TGTGCCGGCCGGACTAGCGGGAGCTCCTACGAGCAGTACTTC. It yields the protein CAGRTSGSSYEQYF. V is TRBV6-1 and J is TRBJ2-7; the match to TRBD2 covers 13 bases. Losses at the gene ends were 11 bases for V and 0 bases for J; bases not matched to a gene: 4. Germline V lookup: CDR1 MNHNS, CDR2 SASEGT. The CDR3 extends over 14 amino acids.

The sample holds one count of this clonotype. V is TRBV7-3 and J is TRBJ2-6, with D possibly being TRBD1 or TRBD2 (6 bases each). From germline, CDR1 is SGHTA and CDR2 FQGTGA. This CDR3 is built from 18 residues. V lost 8 bases and J lost 2, with 22 bases in between. The CDR3 region is CASGKGGTVTTGANVLTF. In DNA, the CDR3 is TGTGCCAGCGGGAAAGGGGGGACGGTTACTACTGGGGCCAACGTCCTGACTTTC.

By its share, this clonotype is large. The chain employs TRBV12-3 or TRBV12-4 and TRBJ1-1; D remains ambiguous. The V end was cut by 0 bases, the J end by 1 base, with 0 bases between. This CDR3 is built from 12 residues. In DNA, the CDR3 is TGTGCCAGCAGTTTAGCGAACACTGAAGCTTTCTTT. Translated, it gives CASSLANTEAFF.

This clonotype rates as large. The rearrangement links TRBV12-3 or TRBV12-4 to TRBJ1-1; D not resolved. This CDR3 spans 12 amino acids. Trimming removed 5 bases from V and 0 bases from J, with 4 bases in between. This chain's CDR3 is CASSDVNTEAFF. CDR3 bases: TGTGCCAGCAGTGACGTGAACACTGAAGCTTTCTTT.

This clonotype ranks as medium-sized. The chain combines TRBV6-6 with TRBJ1-2, with D unclear. V was shortened by 0 bases and J by 4 bases, with 12 bases between the two germline ends. The CDR3 consists of 15 residues. Germline loops: CDR1 MNHNY, CDR2 SVGAGI (reference sequence). The CDR3 DNA reads TGTGCCAGCAGTTACTCGATATCAACAGTCTATGGCTACACCTTC. Protein: CASSYSISTVYGYTF.